The clone carrying this T cell receptor beta chain occurred a few times. The antigen remains undetermined. The entry originates in a study of cytomegalovirus exposure and HLA in healthy donors. Study at large: An earlier analysis identified 100 million to 130 million unique TCR beta sequences in some 180 million T cells. Across 350 to 500 genotyped donors, just over 80% landed in the Caucasian-associated ancestry cluster. Points from the study as a whole: A later analysis linked a missense DCLRE1C variant to TCR beta V- and J-gene trimming.

This PCR relied on a set of 60 Vbeta primers and 13 Jbeta primers. This table comes from immunoSEQ multiplex PCR, and its TCRdb copy is limited to in-frame clones, with some not included. Of some 180,000 clones in the sample, about 13% were seen once. Germline-derived CDR1 and CDR2 are SGHTA and FQGNSA. Trimming removed 0 bases from V and 9 bases from J; junction bases left unmatched: 7. This CDR3 is built from 17 residues. The clonotype originates from a man between 50 and 59 years old in good health and CMV-seropositive. The V gene is TRBV7-2, the J gene TRBJ2-1; TRBD2 aligns across 14 bases. The sequencing input was PBMCs. The CDR3, as DNA: TGTGCCAGCAGCTTAGCCCGACTAGCGGGGGGGCAGGGTGAGCAGTTCTTC. Its protein is CASSLARLAGGQGEQFF.